These 2 T cell receptor beta chains were all obtained from the same sample, sequenced in a study of Ad26.COV2.S vaccination and SARS-CoV-2 variants. This table comes from immunoSEQ multiplex PCR, and its TCRdb copy is limited to in-frame clones, with some not included. In the table there are about 470,000 clones, roughly 91% of which are singletons. This sample's treatment: about 20 received Ad26.COV2.S at low or high dose, single or two shots; about 5 received placebo; per-sample allocation not given. Sampling happened 63 days after the first vaccine or placebo injection. The starting material was peripheral blood, obtained in a trial of Ad26.COV2.S vaccine versus placebo. All receptors derive from a person aged 18 to 59 who received the Ad26.COV2.S COVID-19 vaccine or a placebo.

This clone was seen a few times. The limits of the CDR3 on the DNA are not certain, so only TCRdb's listed CDR3 is given. V is TRBV29-1 and J is TRBJ1-1. Ends included, the CDR3 has 14 residues. Germline CDR1 reads SQVTM; CDR2 reads ANQGSEA. Here the CDR3 reads CSVRAGPVDTEAFF.

The chain is built from TRBV5-1 and TRBJ2-1, with 16 bases aligning to TRBD2. The CDR3 extends over 18 amino acids. Germline CDR1 is SGHRS and CDR2 is YFSETQ. Germline trimming cut 7 bases from V and 4 bases from J; bases unmatched to any gene: 11. This CDR3 is CASRAPGLAGGPYNEQFF. CDR3 nucleotides: TGCGCCAGCCGAGCTCCGGGACTAGCGGGAGGGCCTTACAATGAGCAGTTCTTC.